Presented here are 8 T cell receptor beta chains from one specimen sequenced in a study of blood T cell repertoires in COVID-19. Profiling relied on immunoSEQ multiplex PCR, and the TCRdb table lists in-frame clones only, not all of them. Here the sample spans 250,000 to 350,000 clones, 75% to 90% being singletons. The sample taken for sequencing was peripheral blood. All receptors derive from a woman aged 50 to 65 who had recovered from COVID-19.

In this sample, this clone turned up many times. The chain links TRBV10-1 to TRBJ2-7; the match to TRBD1 covers 7 bases. The trim removed 3 bases at V and 3 bases at J, leaving 8 bases unmatched. Germline CDR1 reads WNHNN; CDR2 reads SYGVQD (reference sequence). The CDR3 is 15 amino acids. CDR3 sequence (DNA): TGCGCCAGCAGTGAACGACAGGGAACCCTCTACGAGCAGTACTTC. Protein sequence: CASSERQGTLYEQYF.

This clone was seen just once. V and J are TRBV11-2 and TRBJ2-7; 8 nucleotides agree with TRBD1. This CDR3 contains 14 residues. V lost 5 bases and J lost 3; bases outside the gene matches: 6. Per the germline V gene, CDR1 is SGHAT and CDR2 is FQNNGV. CDR3 DNA sequence: TGTGCCAGCAGCCTCAGGACAGGGTTCTACGAGCAGTACTTC. As protein: CASSLRTGFYEQYF.

The chain uses TRBV5-1 and TRBJ2-1; no clear D gene. CDR1 is SGHRS and CDR2 is YFSETQ in the germline V gene. V was pared by 0 bases and J by 5 bases, with 9 bases between. This CDR3 has 14 residues. In nucleotides, the CDR3 is TGCGCCAGCAGCTTGGGTGGGCTTGACAATGAGCAGTTCTTC. It translates to CASSLGGLDNEQFF.

The genes are TRBV12-3 or TRBV12-4 and TRBJ1-2, with 9 bases aligning to TRBD1. With V trimmed by 6 bases and J by 12 bases, 11 bases remained unmatched. The CDR3 is made up of 13 amino acids. In DNA form, the CDR3 reads TGTGCCAGCAGCCTAGCCCCGGGACAGGGTAACACCTTC. It specifies CASSLAPGQGNTF.

The chain uses TRBV6-1 and TRBJ2-1; no clear D. The CDR3 sequence is 16 residues long. V was trimmed by 4 bases and J by 2 bases, leaving 15 bases between them. The V gene's germline CDR1 is MNHNS and CDR2 SASEGT. The CDR3 DNA follows: TGTGCCAGCAGTGCTAAGCCCGCGAGCCCCTACAATGAGCAGTTCTTC. Encoded protein: CASSAKPASPYNEQFF.

The count of this clone is one. The V gene is TRBV7-2, the J gene TRBJ2-1; tentative D call: TRBD2 (5 bases). The germline V gene has CDR1 SGHTA and CDR2 FQGNSA. Trimming pared 5 bases from V and 4 bases from J, leaving 12 bases between. The CDR3 consists of 14 residues. Here the CDR3 reads CASSPRTGYNEQFF. CDR3 DNA: TGTGCCAGCAGCCCAAGGACTGGTTACAATGAGCAGTTCTTC.

The chain uses TRBV7-9 and TRBJ1-4; D is unclear. CDR3 size: 14 residues. V lost 5 bases, J lost 0 bases, and 7 bases lay in between. In germline, CDR1 is SEHNR, CDR2 FQNEAQ (reference sequence). CDR3 in DNA: TGTGCCAGCAGCCCACAAGCAACTAATGAAAAACTGTTTTTT. Encoded protein: CASSPQATNEKLFF.

The V gene is TRBV6-2 or TRBV6-3, the J gene TRBJ2-3, with D possibly being TRBD1 (6 bases). The CDR3 is 15 amino acids. With 5 bases removed from V and 3 bases from J, the gap between germline ends came to 15 bases. Germline V gives CDR1 MNHEY, CDR2 SVGEGT. In DNA form, the CDR3 reads TGTGCCAGCAGTAAGTACAGGGAAAAGACAGATACGCAGTATTTT. Translation: CASSKYREKTDTQYF.